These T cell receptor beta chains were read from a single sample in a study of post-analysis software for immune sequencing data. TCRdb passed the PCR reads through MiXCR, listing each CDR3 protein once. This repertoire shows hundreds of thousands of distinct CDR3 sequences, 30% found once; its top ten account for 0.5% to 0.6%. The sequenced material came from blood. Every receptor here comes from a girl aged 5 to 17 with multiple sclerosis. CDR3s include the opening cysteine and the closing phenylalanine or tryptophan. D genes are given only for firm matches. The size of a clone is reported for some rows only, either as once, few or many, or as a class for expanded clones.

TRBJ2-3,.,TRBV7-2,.,CASSLARASEKYF,TGTGCCAGCAGCTTAGCTAGAGCCTCGGAAAAGTATTTT
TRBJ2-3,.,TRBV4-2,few,CASSQEGNRADTQYF,TGTGCCAGCAGCCAAGAGGGGAATCGGGCAGATACGCAGTATTTT
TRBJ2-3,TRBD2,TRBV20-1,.,CSAKLAGLHTDTQYF,TGCAGTGCGAAACTAGCGGGCCTACACACAGATACGCAGTATTTT
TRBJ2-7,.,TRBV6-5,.,CASTKTGAGTYEQYF,TGTGCCAGCACCAAAACCGGGGCAGGGACCTACGAGCAGTACTTC
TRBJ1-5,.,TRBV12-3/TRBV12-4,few,CASSLTGSHSNQPQHF,TGTGCCAGCAGTCTTACAGGGAGCCATAGCAATCAGCCCCAGCATTTT
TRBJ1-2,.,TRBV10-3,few,CAISPLAGDYGYTF,TGTGCCATCAGTCCCCTGGCAGGGGATTATGGCTACACCTTC
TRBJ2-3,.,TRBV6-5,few,CASSRHSTDTQYF,TGTGCCAGCAGCCGACACAGCACAGATACGCAGTATTTT
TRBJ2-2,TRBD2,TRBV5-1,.,CAGNRIREGAGELFF,TGCGCCGGCAACCGTATACGGGAGGGGGCCGGGGAGCTGTTTTTT
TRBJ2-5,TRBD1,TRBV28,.,CASSFESGQQETQYF,TGTGCCAGCAGTTTTGAGTCGGGACAGCAAGAGACCCAGTACTTC
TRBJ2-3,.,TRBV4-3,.,CAGSQGGDTTQYF,TGCGCCGGCAGCCAAGGGGGGGACACAACGCAGTATTTT
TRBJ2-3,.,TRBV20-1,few,CSGATDTQYF,TGCAGTGGCGCCACAGATACGCAGTATTTT
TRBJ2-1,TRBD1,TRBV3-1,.,CASSQLTGGPYNEQFF,TGTGCCAGCAGCCAATTAACAGGGGGCCCTTACAATGAGCAGTTCTTC
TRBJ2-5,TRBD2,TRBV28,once,CASRQRTSGSETRYF,TGTGCCAGCAGACAACGGACTAGCGGGAGTGAGACCCGGTACTTC
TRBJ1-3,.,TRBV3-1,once,CASSQFQGEGNTIYF,TGCGCCAGCAGCCAATTTCAGGGAGAAGGAAACACCATATATTTT
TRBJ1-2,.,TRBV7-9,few,CASSSPATVYGYTF,TGTGCCAGCAGCTCCCCCGCGACAGTCTATGGCTACACCTTC
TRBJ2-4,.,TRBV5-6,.,CASSLAGGPKNIQYF,TGTGCCAGCAGCTTGGCCGGGGGGCCCAAAAACATTCAGTACTTC
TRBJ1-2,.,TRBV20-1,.,CSARLSGYGYTF,TGCAGTGCTAGGCTTTCTGGCTATGGCTACACCTTC
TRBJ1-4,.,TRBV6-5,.,CASSYRGRANEKLFF,TGTGCCAGCAGTTACCGAGGGAGGGCTAATGAAAAACTGTTTTTT
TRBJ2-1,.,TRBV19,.,CASSIQGPGEQFF,TGTGCCAGTAGTATTCAGGGACCCGGGGAGCAGTTCTTC
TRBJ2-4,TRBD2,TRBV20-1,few,CSAGPSGRSLIQYF,TGCAGTGCTGGTCCGAGCGGGAGATCGTTAATTCAGTACTTC
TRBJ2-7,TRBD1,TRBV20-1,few,CSGRGQGYEQYF,TGCAGTGGCAGAGGACAGGGGTACGAGCAGTACTTC
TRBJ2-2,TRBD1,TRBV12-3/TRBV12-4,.,CASSFVSVAGGDAGELFF,TGTGCCAGCAGTTTTGTGTCGGTCGCAGGGGGCGACGCCGGGGAGCTGTTTTTT
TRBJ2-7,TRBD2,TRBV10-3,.,CAISEVASGKNEQYF,TGTGCCATCAGTGAGGTTGCTAGCGGGAAAAACGAGCAGTACTTC
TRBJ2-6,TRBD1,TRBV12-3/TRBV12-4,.,CASTTGTGPSGANVLTF,TGTGCCAGCACTACCGGGACAGGTCCTTCTGGGGCCAACGTCCTGACTTTC
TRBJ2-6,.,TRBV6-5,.,CASSYSPVSRAGANVLTF,TGTGCCAGCAGTTACTCGCCCGTTAGCCGCGCTGGGGCCAACGTCCTGACTTTC
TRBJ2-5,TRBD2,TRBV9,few,CASSATGLAGGETQYF,TGTGCCAGCAGCGCAACAGGGCTAGCGGGAGGAGAGACCCAGTACTTC
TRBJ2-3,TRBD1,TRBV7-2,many,CASSSQGRPDTQYF,TGTGCCAGCAGCTCACAGGGGCGACCAGATACGCAGTATTTT
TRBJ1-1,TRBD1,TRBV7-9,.,CASSLSYRGLNTEAFF,TGTGCCAGCAGCCTGAGCTACAGGGGTTTGAACACTGAAGCTTTCTTT
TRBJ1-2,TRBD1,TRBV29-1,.,CSVGDRNYGYTF,TGCAGCGTGGGGGACAGGAACTATGGCTACACCTTC
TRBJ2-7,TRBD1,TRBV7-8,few,CASSEQQGSHEQYF,TGTGCCAGCAGCGAACAACAGGGGTCGCACGAGCAGTACTTC
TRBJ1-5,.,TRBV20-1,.,CSARQGYQPQHF,TGCAGTGCTAGACAGGGATATCAGCCCCAGCATTTT
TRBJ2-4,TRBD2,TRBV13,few,CASSFPGGDIQYF,TGTGCCAGCAGCTTCCCGGGGGGAGACATTCAGTACTTC
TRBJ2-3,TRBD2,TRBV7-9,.,CASTGTSGTDTQYF,TGTGCCAGCACCGGGACTAGCGGGACAGATACGCAGTATTTT
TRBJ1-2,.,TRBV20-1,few,CSAKRTSLLRGYGYTF,TGCAGTGCTAAGAGGACCTCTCTCCTCCGAGGGTATGGCTACACCTTC
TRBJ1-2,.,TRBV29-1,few,CSVVKIGPPQDGYTF,TGCAGCGTTGTAAAAATCGGACCCCCACAGGATGGCTACACCTTC
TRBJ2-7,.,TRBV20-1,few,CSASSAGRGSGYEQYF,TGCAGTGCTAGTTCGGCAGGCCGGGGGAGTGGATACGAGCAGTACTTC
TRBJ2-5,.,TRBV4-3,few,CASSPRVREETQYF,TGCGCCAGCAGCCCTCGCGTCAGGGAAGAGACCCAGTACTTC
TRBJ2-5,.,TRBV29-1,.,CSVTAQETQYF,TGCAGCGTGACAGCCCAAGAGACCCAGTACTTC
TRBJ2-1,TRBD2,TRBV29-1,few,CSVEGGSGGGYNGQFF,TGCAGCGTTGAAGGTGGTAGCGGGGGGGGCTACAATGGGCAGTTCTTC
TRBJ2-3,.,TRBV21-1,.,CASSKALYPRMDTQYF,TGTGCCAGCAGCAAAGCTCTTTATCCAAGGATGGATACGCAGTATTTT
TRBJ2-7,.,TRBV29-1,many,CSVEGTGSSYEQYF,TGCAGCGTTGAGGGGACGGGGAGCTCCTACGAGCAGTACTTC